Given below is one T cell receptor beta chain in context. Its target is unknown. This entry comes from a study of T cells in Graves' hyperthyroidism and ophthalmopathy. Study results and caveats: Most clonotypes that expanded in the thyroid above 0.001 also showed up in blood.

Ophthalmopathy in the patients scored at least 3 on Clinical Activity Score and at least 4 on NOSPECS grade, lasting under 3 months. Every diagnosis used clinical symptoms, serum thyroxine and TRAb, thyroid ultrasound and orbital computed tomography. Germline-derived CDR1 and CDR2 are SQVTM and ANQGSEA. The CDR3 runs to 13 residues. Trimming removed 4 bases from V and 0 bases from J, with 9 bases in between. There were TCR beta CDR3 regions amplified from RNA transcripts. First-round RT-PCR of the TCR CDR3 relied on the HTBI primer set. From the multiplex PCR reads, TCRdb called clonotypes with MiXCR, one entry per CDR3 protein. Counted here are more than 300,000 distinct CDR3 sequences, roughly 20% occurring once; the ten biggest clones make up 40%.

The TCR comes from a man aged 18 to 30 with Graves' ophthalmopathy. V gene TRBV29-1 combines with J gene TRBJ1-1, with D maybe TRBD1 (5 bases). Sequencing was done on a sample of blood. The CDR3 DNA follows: TGCAGCGTTGCGGGACGGATGAACACTGAAGCTTTCTTT. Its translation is CSVAGRMNTEAFF.